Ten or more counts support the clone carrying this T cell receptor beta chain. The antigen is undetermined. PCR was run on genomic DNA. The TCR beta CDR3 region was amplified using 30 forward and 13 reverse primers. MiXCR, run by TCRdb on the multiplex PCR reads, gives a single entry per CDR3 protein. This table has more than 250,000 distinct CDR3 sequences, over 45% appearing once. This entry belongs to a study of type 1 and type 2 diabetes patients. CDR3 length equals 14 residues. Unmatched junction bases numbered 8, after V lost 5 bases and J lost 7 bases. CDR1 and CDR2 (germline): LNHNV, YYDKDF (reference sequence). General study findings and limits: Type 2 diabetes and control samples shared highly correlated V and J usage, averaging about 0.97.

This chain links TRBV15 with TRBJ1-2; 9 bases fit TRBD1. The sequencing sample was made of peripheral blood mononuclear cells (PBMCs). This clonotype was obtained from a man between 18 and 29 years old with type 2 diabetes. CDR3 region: CATSRDRESSGYTF. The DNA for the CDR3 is TGTGCCACCAGCCGGGACAGGGAAAGCAGTGGCTACACCTTC.